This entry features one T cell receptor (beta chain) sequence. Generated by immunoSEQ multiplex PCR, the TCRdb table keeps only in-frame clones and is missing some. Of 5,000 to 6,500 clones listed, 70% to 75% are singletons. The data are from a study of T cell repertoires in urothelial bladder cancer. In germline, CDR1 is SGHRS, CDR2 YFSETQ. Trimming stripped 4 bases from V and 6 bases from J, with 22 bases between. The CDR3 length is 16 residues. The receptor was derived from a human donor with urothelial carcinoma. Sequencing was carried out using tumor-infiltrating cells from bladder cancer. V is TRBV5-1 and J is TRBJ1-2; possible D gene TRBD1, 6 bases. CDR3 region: CASSVKAGVGRDGYTF. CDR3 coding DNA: TGCGCCAGCAGCGTCAAGGCAGGGGTGGGTCGCGATGGCTACACCTTC. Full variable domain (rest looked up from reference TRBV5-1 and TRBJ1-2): KAGVTQTPRYLIKTRGQQVTLSCSPISGHRSVSWYQQTPGQGLQFLFEYFSETQRNKGNFPGRFSGRQFSNSRSEMNVSTLELGDSALYLCASSVKAGVGRDGYTFGSGTRLTVV.